This is a list of T cell receptor beta chains from one sample in a study of shared T cell receptors in the human thymus. Clones were sequenced by immunoSEQ multiplex PCR, and TCRdb holds only the in-frame ones, with some missing. The table lists 500,000 to 850,000 clones, around 87% of them singletons, with roughly 0.0087% in the top ten. These records were also assigned to another study, of human thymus T cells.

Sequenced input: thymocytes. All receptors derive from a boy under two years old with a congenital heart defect. Both conserved end residues are part of each CDR3. Each record gives: J gene, V gene, CDR3 protein.

j_call: TRBJ2-5
v_call: TRBV5-6
cdr3_aa: CASSLCQGGKVEETQYF

j_call: TRBJ2-5
v_call: TRBV14
cdr3_aa: CASSLAGSPQETQYF

j_call: TRBJ2-6
v_call: TRBV28
cdr3_aa: CASSQGVNSGANVLTF

j_call: TRBJ2-2
v_call: TRBV7-3
cdr3_aa: CASSSLGGERNTGELFF

j_call: TRBJ2-5
v_call: TRBV4-3
cdr3_aa: CASSQFSPPTHGNKEWTQYF

j_call: TRBJ2-1
v_call: TRBV10-1
cdr3_aa: CASSRTSARSFNEQFF

j_call: TRBJ2-7
v_call: TRBV28
cdr3_aa: CASSSHLTWGEGEQYF

j_call: TRBJ2-7
v_call: TRBV7-9
cdr3_aa: CASSTSGRSYEQYF

j_call: TRBJ1-1
v_call: TRBV29-1
cdr3_aa: CSVGQGADTEAFF

j_call: TRBJ1-3
v_call: TRBV12-5
cdr3_aa: CASGLRGSGNTIYF

j_call: TRBJ2-7
v_call: TRBV21-1
cdr3_aa: CASSRASTGYSYEQYF

j_call: TRBJ2-3
v_call: TRBV5-6
cdr3_aa: CASRVGTSGIPKRTDTQYF

j_call: TRBJ2-4
v_call: TRBV28
cdr3_aa: CASSLFTSFQYF

j_call: TRBJ1-2
v_call: TRBV20-1
cdr3_aa: CSPREGIGYTF

j_call: TRBJ1-5
v_call: TRBV4-1
cdr3_aa: CASSQGGQGAGYSNQPQHF

j_call: TRBJ2-2
v_call: TRBV9
cdr3_aa: CASSSDSGPYRVRELFF

j_call: TRBJ1-1
v_call: TRBV30
cdr3_aa: CAWSVTGGDTEAFF

j_call: TRBJ1-1
v_call: TRBV12-5
cdr3_aa: CASGLPRWDRENTEAFF

j_call: TRBJ2-4
v_call: TRBV20-1
cdr3_aa: CSARDQNIQYF

j_call: TRBJ1-6
v_call: TRBV27
cdr3_aa: CASRDEGAGNSPLHF

j_call: TRBJ2-3
v_call: TRBV5-1
cdr3_aa: CASSLAIEQGTDTQYF

j_call: TRBJ2-3
v_call: TRBV6-5
cdr3_aa: CASSYSAASSSTQYF

j_call: TRBJ1-2
v_call: TRBV5-6
cdr3_aa: CASSLARTTNYGYTF

j_call: TRBJ2-2
v_call: TRBV11-2
cdr3_aa: CASSLSGSAGPGELFF

j_call: TRBJ2-2
v_call: TRBV4-3
cdr3_aa: CASSQEVLAGEDTGELFF

j_call: TRBJ2-1
v_call: TRBV2
cdr3_aa: CASSEVGLGGTDNEQFF

j_call: TRBJ1-4
v_call: TRBV7-3
cdr3_aa: CASSVRHNEKLFF

j_call: TRBJ1-6
v_call: TRBV6-5
cdr3_aa: CASSYKGAGSPLHF

j_call: TRBJ2-1
v_call: TRBV4-3
cdr3_aa: CASSHPRGQREAGDEQFF

j_call: TRBJ2-6
v_call: TRBV5-4
cdr3_aa: CASSLYGSPGANVLTF

j_call: TRBJ2-7
v_call: TRBV18
cdr3_aa: CASSPGIELAGDGQYF

j_call: TRBJ2-2
v_call: TRBV5-1
cdr3_aa: CASSLGQEDTGELFF